This T cell receptor beta chain stems from a study of CD4+ T cells in melanoma. Findings of the study overall: A reported correlation linked neoantigen-specific CD4+ T cells to CD8+, macrophage and B cell function. In melanoma, neoantigen-specific CD4+ T cells reportedly differed in differentiation state.

Germline V gene sequence: CDR1 SGHDN, CDR2 FVKESK. The CDR3 has 17 amino acids. The germline V and J ends were trimmed by 4 bases and 2 bases, with 18 bases remaining between them. A word on this clone: The target antigen is unknown.

The method was immunoSEQ multiplex PCR; TCRdb's version includes in-frame clones alone and lacks a portion of them. This sample yields about 50,000 clones, of which roughly nine tenths are seen a single time; roughly 10% belongs to the top ten. The V call is TRBV14, the J call TRBJ2-4; tentatively, D is TRBD1 (5 bases). This TCR derives from a human donor with melanoma. Sequenced material: peripheral blood. CDR3 in DNA: TGTGCCAGCAGCCTAGACTCTGGGGCTGGGACCAAAAACATTCAGTACTTC. Encoded protein: CASSLDSGAGTKNIQYF.